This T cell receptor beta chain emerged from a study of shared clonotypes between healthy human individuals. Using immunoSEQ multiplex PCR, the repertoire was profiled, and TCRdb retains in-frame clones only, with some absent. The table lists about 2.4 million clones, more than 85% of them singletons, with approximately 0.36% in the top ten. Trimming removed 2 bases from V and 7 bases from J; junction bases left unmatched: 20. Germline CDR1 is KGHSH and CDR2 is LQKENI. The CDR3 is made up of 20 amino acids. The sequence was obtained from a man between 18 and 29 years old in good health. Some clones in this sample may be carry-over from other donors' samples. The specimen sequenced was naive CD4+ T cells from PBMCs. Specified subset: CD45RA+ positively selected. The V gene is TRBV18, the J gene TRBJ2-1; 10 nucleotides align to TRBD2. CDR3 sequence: CASSPYYGTSAPDGGNEQFF. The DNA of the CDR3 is TGTGCCAGCTCACCATATTACGGGACTAGCGCGCCGGACGGGGGTAATGAGCAGTTCTTC.